This TCR beta chain is drawn from a study of shared clonotypes between healthy human individuals. This clone was seen a single time. Its target is unknown. DNA at around 200 ng, some 31,000 T cell genomes, went into sorted-subset replicate PCRs. Authors' methods: Junction-only immunoSEQ data arrived without quality scores, meaning filtering differed. TCRdb's copy holds only in-frame clones and misses some; the assay was immunoSEQ multiplex PCR. V and J calls and clone size are those listed in that table; D and trimming were worked out from the DNA. The table lists a few million clones, around 95% of them singletons, with about 1.6% in the top ten. Naive CD8 populations comprised CD45RO-negative cells positively selected for CCR7, excluding terminally differentiated effector memory CD45RA+ cells. Recent acute infections and vaccinations were absent in the healthy HIV-negative adult donors. General study results and limits: A few donors had approximately 4.6% of their naive CD4 clonotypes in common.

Germline lookup yields CDR1 MNHEY and CDR2 SVGAGI. The CDR3 consists of 14 residues. V lost 5 bases and J lost 5; bases outside the gene matches: 7. This clonotype originated in a man between 18 and 35 years old in good health. Some clones in this sample may be carry-over from other donors' samples. The V gene is TRBV6-5, the J gene TRBJ2-7; 9 bases fit TRBD1. Sequences were obtained from naive CD8+ T cells from PBMCs. CDR3 protein: CASSQQGAPHEQYF. CDR3 sequence (DNA): TGTGCCAGCAGTCAACAGGGGGCACCCCACGAGCAGTACTTC.